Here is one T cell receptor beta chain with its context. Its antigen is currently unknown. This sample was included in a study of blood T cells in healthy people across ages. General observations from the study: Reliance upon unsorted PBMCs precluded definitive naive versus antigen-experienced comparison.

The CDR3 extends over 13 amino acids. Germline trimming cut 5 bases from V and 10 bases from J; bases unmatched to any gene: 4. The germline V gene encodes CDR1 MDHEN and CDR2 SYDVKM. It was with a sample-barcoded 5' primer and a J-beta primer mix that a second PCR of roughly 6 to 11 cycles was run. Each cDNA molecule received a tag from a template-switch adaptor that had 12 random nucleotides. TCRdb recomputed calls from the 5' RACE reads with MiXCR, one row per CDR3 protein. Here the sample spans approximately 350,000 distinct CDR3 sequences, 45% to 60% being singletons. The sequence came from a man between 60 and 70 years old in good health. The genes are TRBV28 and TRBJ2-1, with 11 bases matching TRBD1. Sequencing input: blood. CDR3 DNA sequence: TGTGCCAGCAGTATCCGGGACAGGGGGGAGCAGTTCTTC. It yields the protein CASSIRDRGEQFF.